This TCR beta chain was captured in a study of blood T cell repertoires in COVID-19. Study-wide context: Spain, Italy and the United States supplied samples that represented acute and convalescent COVID-19. T cells, B-cell-depleted T cells, or PBMCs supplied cDNA or gDNA.

V was trimmed by 3 bases and J by 1 base, leaving 15 bases between them. The CDR3 sequence is 16 residues long. Germline V gene lookup returns CDR1 SGHAT and CDR2 FQNNGV. Original data processing: The assay estimated nucleated cells by amplifying reference gene primers. Profiling relied on immunoSEQ multiplex PCR, and the TCRdb table lists in-frame clones only, not all of them. Clone size and the V and J calls come from that table; the DNA yielded D and trimming. Of over 200,000 clones listed, 75% to 85% are singletons. Seattle's enrolled individuals joined amid active infection and were then monitored longitudinally.

This clonotype was obtained from a woman in her twenties or thirties with COVID-19, enrolled during active disease. Sample: peripheral blood. This chain connects TRBV11-2 to TRBJ2-5, with D perhaps matching TRBD2 (5 bases). CDR3 protein: CASSFGVTGFQETQYF. The DNA for the CDR3 is TGTGCCAGCAGCTTTGGGGTGACGGGGTTCCAAGAGACCCAGTACTTC.